The source of this T cell receptor beta chain is a study of cytomegalovirus exposure and HLA in healthy donors. Findings of the study overall: As was reported, the HLA-A and HLA-B alleles of most subjects were accurately predicted from TCR beta sequences. The authors listed about 170 TCR beta chains as cytomegalovirus-associated.

13 Jbeta primers and 60 Vbeta primers were used for the PCR. Libraries were prepared by immunoSEQ multiplex PCR; TCRdb keeps only in-frame clonotypes and omits some of them. Of about 100,000 clones listed, roughly 80% are singletons. In germline, CDR1 is MNHEY, CDR2 SVGAGI. Trimming stripped 5 bases from V and 0 bases from J, with 13 bases between. The CDR3 is 15 amino acids. Concerning this clone: Its antigen is not known.

The source is a man younger than 45 in good health and CMV-seropositive. This rearrangement joins TRBV6-5 to TRBJ1-2; D unresolved. Specimen: PBMCs. The CDR3 reads CASSTEDGTNYGYTF. The CDR3 region has the DNA TGTGCCAGCAGTACGGAGGACGGAACTAACTATGGCTACACCTTC.